These T cell receptor beta chains were read from a single sample in a study of immune evolution from preneoplasia to lung adenocarcinoma. The table came from immunoSEQ multiplex PCR; TCRdb's copy has only in-frame clones and leaves some out. The profile shows 9,500 to 15,000 clones, about 85% of them singletons. What was sequenced was FFPE tissue from an adenomatous hyperplasia lung lesion. These receptors originate from a person aged 50-70 years with lung adenocarcinoma. CDR3s include the opening cysteine and the closing phenylalanine or tryptophan. The D gene is left open where the match is weak. The listing skips clone size in some rows; elsewhere it reads once, few, many or a size class.

CDR3aa: CATQGAYEAFF
CDR3nt: TGTGCCACCCAGGGAGCCTATGAAGCTTTCTTT
d_gene: -
abundance: -
v_gene: TRBV28
j_gene: TRBJ1-1

CDR3aa: CASRKRGGETQYF
CDR3nt: TGTGCCAGCCGGAAGAGGGGAGGAGAGACCCAGTACTTC
d_gene: -
abundance: -
v_gene: TRBV6-5
j_gene: TRBJ2-5

CDR3aa: CASSITGQGGVREKEAFF
CDR3nt: TGTGCCAGTAGTATCACGGGACAGGGTGGAGTTCGGGAAAAAGAAGCTTTCTTT
d_gene: TRBD1
abundance: -
v_gene: TRBV19
j_gene: TRBJ1-1

CDR3aa: CASSPLPGAAGETQYF
CDR3nt: TGTGCCAGCAGCCCACTCCCGGGGGCAGCCGGGGAGACCCAGTACTTC
d_gene: -
abundance: few
v_gene: TRBV5-8
j_gene: TRBJ2-5

CDR3aa: CAISGVETDYGYTF
CDR3nt: TGTGCCATCAGTGGCGTGGAGACGGACTATGGCTACACCTTC
d_gene: -
abundance: -
v_gene: TRBV10-3
j_gene: TRBJ1-2

CDR3aa: CASSEALQNTGELFF
CDR3nt: TGTGCCAGCAGTGAAGCGCTTCAGAACACCGGGGAGCTGTTTTTT
d_gene: -
abundance: once
v_gene: TRBV2
j_gene: TRBJ2-2

CDR3aa: CASSPGGVSGNTIYF
CDR3nt: TGTGCCAGCAGCCCTGGGGGAGTCTCTGGAAACACCATATATTTT
d_gene: -
abundance: -
v_gene: TRBV11-3
j_gene: TRBJ1-3

CDR3aa: CASSLGRNTGELFF
CDR3nt: TGCGCCAGCAGCTTGGGACGGAACACCGGGGAGCTGTTTTTT
d_gene: -
abundance: few
v_gene: TRBV5-1
j_gene: TRBJ2-2

CDR3aa: CASSLQGVGTDTQYF
CDR3nt: TGCGCCAGCAGCCTACAGGGGGTAGGCACAGATACGCAGTATTTT
d_gene: TRBD1
abundance: -
v_gene: TRBV5-1
j_gene: TRBJ2-3

CDR3aa: CASSLGTGIYEQYF
CDR3nt: TGCGCCAGCAGCCTCGGGACAGGGATATACGAGCAGTACTTC
d_gene: TRBD1
abundance: -
v_gene: TRBV5-1
j_gene: TRBJ2-7

CDR3aa: CASRPDTYYEQYF
CDR3nt: TGCGCCAGCAGACCTGACACCTACTACGAGCAGTACTTC
d_gene: -
abundance: -
v_gene: TRBV5-1
j_gene: TRBJ2-7

CDR3aa: CASSQDPGTGANVLTF
CDR3nt: TGTGCCAGCAGCCAAGATCCGGGGACTGGGGCCAACGTCCTGACTTTC
d_gene: -
abundance: once
v_gene: TRBV4-2
j_gene: TRBJ2-6

CDR3aa: CASSGDWRGINSPLHF
CDR3nt: TGTGCCAGCAGCGGAGACTGGAGAGGGATTAATTCACCCCTCCACTTT
d_gene: -
abundance: once
v_gene: TRBV9
j_gene: TRBJ1-6

CDR3aa: CATSRDHLGAHGQHF
CDR3nt: TGTGCCACCAGCAGAGATCATTTGGGGGCACACGGCCAGCATTTT
d_gene: -
abundance: -
v_gene: TRBV15
j_gene: TRBJ1-5

CDR3aa: CSVGVPGQFNEKLFF
CDR3nt: TGCAGCGTTGGGGTTCCGGGACAGTTTAATGAAAAACTGTTTTTT
d_gene: TRBD1
abundance: -
v_gene: TRBV29-1
j_gene: TRBJ1-4

CDR3aa: CASSREEPQHF
CDR3nt: TGTGCCAGCAGTCGGGAAGAGCCCCAGCATTTT
d_gene: -
abundance: once
v_gene: TRBV2
j_gene: TRBJ1-5

CDR3aa: CAISEYSYEQYF
CDR3nt: TGTGCCATCAGTGAATACTCCTACGAGCAGTACTTC
d_gene: -
abundance: -
v_gene: TRBV10-3
j_gene: TRBJ2-7

CDR3aa: CASSVSLAGAAEQYF
CDR3nt: TGTGCCAGCAGCGTTTCCCTGGCAGGGGCGGCAGAGCAGTACTTC
d_gene: -
abundance: -
v_gene: TRBV7-9
j_gene: TRBJ2-7

CDR3aa: CASSLSLGRGEKLFF
CDR3nt: TGCGCCAGCAGCTTGAGTCTGGGACGAGGCGAAAAACTGTTTTTT
d_gene: -
abundance: -
v_gene: TRBV5-1
j_gene: TRBJ1-4

CDR3aa: CASNRDILVPNYGYTF
CDR3nt: TGCGCCAGCAACCGGGACATACTCGTACCTAACTATGGCTACACCTTC
d_gene: -
abundance: few
v_gene: TRBV5-1
j_gene: TRBJ1-2

CDR3aa: CASSFGSQLAYEQYF
CDR3nt: TGCGCCAGCAGCTTCGGAAGTCAACTAGCTTACGAGCAGTACTTC
d_gene: -
abundance: -
v_gene: TRBV5-1
j_gene: TRBJ2-7

CDR3aa: CASSTHPGQGNNEQFF
CDR3nt: TGTGCCAGCAGCACCCATCCGGGACAGGGGAACAATGAGCAGTTCTTC
d_gene: TRBD1
abundance: -
v_gene: TRBV7-2
j_gene: TRBJ2-1

CDR3aa: CASSLGGNAGYTF
CDR3nt: TGTGCCAGCAGCTTGGGAGGGAATGCTGGCTACACCTTC
d_gene: -
abundance: few
v_gene: TRBV5-6
j_gene: TRBJ1-2

CDR3aa: CASSVDTRDTQYF
CDR3nt: TGTGCCAGCAGCGTAGACACAAGAGATACGCAGTATTTT
d_gene: -
abundance: once
v_gene: TRBV9
j_gene: TRBJ2-3

CDR3aa: CASSLSSAVGSGANVLTF
CDR3nt: TGTGCCAGCAGCTTATCATCGGCAGTGGGCTCTGGGGCCAACGTCCTGACTTTC
d_gene: -
abundance: -
v_gene: TRBV7-6
j_gene: TRBJ2-6

CDR3aa: CAWGERETGELFF
CDR3nt: TGTGCCTGGGGAGAGCGGGAGACCGGGGAGCTGTTTTTT
d_gene: TRBD2
abundance: -
v_gene: TRBV30
j_gene: TRBJ2-2

CDR3aa: CASSESWDRNQPQHF
CDR3nt: TGTGCCAGCAGTGAATCGTGGGACAGAAATCAGCCCCAGCATTTT
d_gene: TRBD1
abundance: -
v_gene: TRBV6-1
j_gene: TRBJ1-5

CDR3aa: CASSLGAGHKNIQYF
CDR3nt: TGTGCCAGCAGCTTGGGTGCGGGACACAAAAACATTCAGTACTTC
d_gene: -
abundance: -
v_gene: TRBV5-8
j_gene: TRBJ2-4

CDR3aa: CASSSRIMNTEAFF
CDR3nt: TGTGCCAGCAGCTCCCGCATAATGAACACTGAAGCTTTCTTT
d_gene: -
abundance: -
v_gene: TRBV6-5
j_gene: TRBJ1-1

CDR3aa: CASSLEGTGGASYGYTF
CDR3nt: TGCGCCAGCAGCTTGGAGGGGACAGGGGGCGCTTCCTATGGCTACACCTTC
d_gene: TRBD1
abundance: few
v_gene: TRBV5-1
j_gene: TRBJ1-2

CDR3aa: CASSNRQGLAGFGTDTQYF
CDR3nt: TGTGCCAGCAGCAACCGACAGGGACTAGCGGGATTTGGCACAGATACGCAGTATTTT
d_gene: TRBD2
abundance: -
v_gene: TRBV9
j_gene: TRBJ2-3

CDR3aa: CASSLADSGRGETQYF
CDR3nt: TGCGCCAGCAGCTTGGCCGATAGCGGGAGGGGAGAGACCCAGTACTTC
d_gene: TRBD2
abundance: -
v_gene: TRBV5-1
j_gene: TRBJ2-5

CDR3aa: CASSPAGGPSTGELFF
CDR3nt: TGTGCCAGCAGCCCAGCGGGAGGGCCAAGCACCGGGGAGCTGTTTTTT
d_gene: TRBD2
abundance: once
v_gene: TRBV9
j_gene: TRBJ2-2

CDR3aa: CASSPDSRSYNEQFF
CDR3nt: TGTGCCAGCAGTCCTGACTCCCGCTCCTACAATGAGCAGTTCTTC
d_gene: -
abundance: -
v_gene: TRBV7-9
j_gene: TRBJ2-1

CDR3aa: CASSLSQQNQPQHF
CDR3nt: TGTGCCAGCAGCCTAAGCCAACAAAATCAGCCCCAGCATTTT
d_gene: -
abundance: once
v_gene: TRBV7-8
j_gene: TRBJ1-5

CDR3aa: CASSLTLYGYTF
CDR3nt: TGTGCCAGCAGTTTAACCCTATATGGCTACACCTTC
d_gene: -
abundance: -
v_gene: TRBV28
j_gene: TRBJ1-2

CDR3aa: CASSLGREGNQPQHF
CDR3nt: TGTGCCAGCAGTTTAGGCCGGGAGGGCAATCAGCCCCAGCATTTT
d_gene: -
abundance: -
v_gene: TRBV27
j_gene: TRBJ1-5

CDR3aa: CASGSVGSLGGYTF
CDR3nt: TGTGCCAGCGGTTCCGTGGGGTCTCTGGGGGGCTACACCTTC
d_gene: -
abundance: -
v_gene: TRBV28
j_gene: TRBJ1-2

CDR3aa: CATSVVGRATGELFF
CDR3nt: TGTGCCACCAGCGTCGTCGGGAGGGCCACCGGGGAGCTGTTTTTT
d_gene: TRBD2
abundance: once
v_gene: TRBV15
j_gene: TRBJ2-2

CDR3aa: CASSPSSGMGYNEQFF
CDR3nt: TGTGCCAGCAGCCCCTCTAGCGGGATGGGGTACAATGAGCAGTTCTTC
d_gene: TRBD2
abundance: -
v_gene: TRBV11-3
j_gene: TRBJ2-1

CDR3aa: CASSFGGGTSGSYEQYF
CDR3nt: TGTGCCAGCAGCTTTGGAGGCGGGACTAGCGGGAGCTACGAGCAGTACTTC
d_gene: TRBD2
abundance: -
v_gene: TRBV7-8
j_gene: TRBJ2-7

CDR3aa: CASSLGTSGPETQYF
CDR3nt: TGTGCCAGCAGCTTGGGGACTAGCGGGCCGGAGACCCAGTACTTC
d_gene: TRBD2
abundance: -
v_gene: TRBV5-8
j_gene: TRBJ2-5